These 15 T cell receptor beta chains were all obtained from the same sample, sequenced in a study of cytomegalovirus exposure and HLA in healthy donors. PCR involved 60 Vbeta and 13 Jbeta primers. Generated by immunoSEQ multiplex PCR, the TCRdb table keeps only in-frame clones and is missing some. The data contain some 150,000 clones, roughly 82% of them singletons. The sequencing sample was made of PBMCs. The origin of the receptors is a man in his fifties or sixties in good health and CMV-seropositive.

The CDR3 DNA reads as TGCAGCGTAGTAAGGAGCCAAATGAACACTGAAGCTTTCTTT. Encoded protein: CSVVRSQMNTEAFF. V gene TRBV29-1 combines with J gene TRBJ1-1; no clear D. V shed 6 bases and J shed 0 bases, with 14 bases lying between them. The CDR3 has 14 residues. Germline V gives CDR1 SQVTM, CDR2 ANQGSEA.

The V gene is TRBV10-3, the J gene TRBJ2-7; TRBD1 aligns across 8 bases. The CDR3 consists of 14 residues. Germline V gene sequence: CDR1 ENHRY, CDR2 SYGVKD. V lost 8 bases to trimming and J lost 2 bases; unmatched junction nucleotides: 8. In DNA form, the CDR3 reads TGTGCCATCGGCGGTACAGGGGGTACCTACGAGCAGTACTTC. Translating gives CAIGGTGGTYEQYF.

This chain connects TRBV4-1 to TRBJ1-2; 7 nucleotides agree with TRBD1. The V gene's germline CDR1 is MGHRA and CDR2 YSYEKL. Trimming cost V 2 bases and J 2 bases; bases outside gene matches: 8. CDR3 length: 16 amino acids. CDR3 residues: CASSQPGQSGNYGYTF. Written as DNA, the CDR3 is TGCGCCAGCAGCCAACCGGGACAGTCAGGAAACTATGGCTACACCTTC.

This clone was detected once. The V call is TRBV27, the J call TRBJ2-3; D gene unclear. The V and J ends lost 3 bases and 0 bases respectively, with 7 bases between them. The CDR3 runs to 14 residues. The germline V gene has CDR1 MNHEY and CDR2 SMNVEV (reference sequence). As DNA, the CDR3 is TGTGCCAGCAGTTTCTCCACTAGCACAGATACGCAGTATTTT. Its protein is CASSFSTSTDTQYF.

The chain uses TRBV9 and TRBJ1-1, with a possible D match to TRBD1 (5 bases). Germline assignment: CDR1 SGDLS and CDR2 YYNGEE. The CDR3 spans 15 residues. Trimming took off 0 bases at V and 4 bases at J, with 13 bases between the two ends. The DNA for the CDR3 is TGTGCCAGCAGCGTAGTGTCGGCCGGGGGCACTGAAGCTTTCTTT. Translation gives CASSVVSAGGTEAFF.

The rearrangement joins TRBV5-1 to TRBJ2-7; D is possibly TRBD1 (6 bases). The germline V gene has CDR1 SGHRS and CDR2 YFSETQ. The ends were cut back, 0 bases at V and 4 bases at J, with 14 bases in the middle. The CDR3 totals 15 residues. CDR3 sequence: CASSLDQGWNYEQYF. The CDR3 DNA is TGCGCCAGCAGCTTGGACCAGGGGTGGAATTACGAGCAGTACTTC.

The gene calls are TRBV6-4 and TRBJ1-2; 8 bases are a match to TRBD1. The germline V gene encodes CDR1 MRHNA and CDR2 SNTAGT. Germline trimming cut 8 bases from V and 8 bases from J; bases unmatched to any gene: 16. The length of the CDR3 is 15 residues. The DNA of the CDR3 is TGTGCCAGCTCAGTAGACATCGGGACAGGAAGCGGCTACACCTTC. Translation: CASSVDIGTGSGYTF.

The CDR3 loop reads CVALQNLLWRTEAFF. DNA for the CDR3: TGTGTCGCACTTCAGAACTTGTTGTGGAGAACTGAAGCTTTCTTT. The V and J genes are TRBV6-5 and TRBJ1-1, with D unclear. Germline V lookup: CDR1 MNHEY, CDR2 SVGAGI. This CDR3 is built from 15 residues.

The chain uses TRBV28 and TRBJ1-2; 7 bases line up with TRBD1. Germline V lookup: CDR1 MDHEN, CDR2 SYDVKM. V trimming: 8 bases; J trimming: 6 bases; junction bases outside the gene matches: 6. This CDR3 comprises 12 residues. CDR3 sequence reads: CASGGDRDGYTF. The CDR3 DNA is TGTGCCAGCGGCGGTGACAGGGATGGCTACACCTTC.

The CDR3 nucleotides are TGTGCCAGCAGTTCCCCCCCAAAACTCACAGATACGCAGTATTTT. It specifies CASSSPPKLTDTQYF. The V gene is TRBV28, the J gene TRBJ2-3; D call uncertain. V was trimmed by 4 bases and J by 2 bases, leaving 13 bases between them. From germline, CDR1 is MDHEN and CDR2 SYDVKM. The CDR3 is 15 residues long.

The rearrangement links TRBV19 to TRBJ1-1; weak D call: TRBD1 (6 bases). The germline V and J ends were trimmed by 4 bases and 0 bases, with 12 bases remaining between them. The germline gives CDR1 LNHDA, CDR2 SQIVND (reference sequence). The CDR3 loop spans 15 amino acids. The DNA for the CDR3 is TGTGCCAGTAGTACCGCCAGGGACATGAACACTGAAGCTTTCTTT. Protein: CASSTARDMNTEAFF.

The genes are TRBV27 and TRBJ2-7, with D possibly TRBD1 on 6 matching bases. The CDR3 covers 15 residues. V lost 6 bases, J lost 1 base, and 16 bases lay in between. CDR1 MNHEY and CDR2 SMNVEV come from the germline V gene (reference sequence). Here the CDR3 reads CASRKQGPASYEQYF. CDR3 coding DNA: TGTGCCAGCAGAAAACAGGGACCAGCATCCTACGAGCAGTACTTC.

This chain links TRBV12-1 with TRBJ1-5; the table gives TRBD1 as D, unverified against the DNA. TRBV12-1 is shown as a pseudogene. This CDR3 is built from 17 residues. The CDR3 DNA reads as TGTGCCAGCAGCTTCACAGGGGCGGCTAAGGGCGATCAGCCCCAGCATTTT. Translation: CASSFTGAAKGDQPQHF.

The chain has TRBV7-9 and TRBJ1-2; D unresolved. This CDR3 contains 15 residues. The ends were cut back, 5 bases at V and 1 base at J, with 14 bases in the middle. CDR1 and CDR2 from the germline V gene are SEHNR and FQNEAQ (reference sequence). CDR3 loop: CASSAGSSFNYGYTF. In nucleotides, the CDR3 is TGTGCCAGCAGCGCCGGGAGCTCCTTTAACTATGGCTACACCTTC. The whole variable domain, filled in from reference TRBV7-9 and TRBJ1-2, reads DTGVSQNPRHKITKRGQNVTFRCDPISEHNRLYWYRQTLGQGPEFLTYFQNEAQLEKSRLLSDRFSAERPKGSFSTLEIQRTEQGDSAMYLCASSAGSSFNYGYTFGSGTRLTVV.

The V gene is TRBV7-9, the J gene TRBJ2-3, with TRBD2 identical over 11 bases. This CDR3 spans 17 amino acids. CDR1 SEHNR and CDR2 FQNEAQ come from the germline V gene (reference sequence). V lost 1 base, J lost 3 bases, and 6 bases stayed unmatched. CDR3 in amino acids: CASSLDVSGGATDTQYF. The DNA of the CDR3 is TGTGCCAGCAGCTTAGACGTTAGCGGGGGGGCAACAGATACGCAGTATTTT.